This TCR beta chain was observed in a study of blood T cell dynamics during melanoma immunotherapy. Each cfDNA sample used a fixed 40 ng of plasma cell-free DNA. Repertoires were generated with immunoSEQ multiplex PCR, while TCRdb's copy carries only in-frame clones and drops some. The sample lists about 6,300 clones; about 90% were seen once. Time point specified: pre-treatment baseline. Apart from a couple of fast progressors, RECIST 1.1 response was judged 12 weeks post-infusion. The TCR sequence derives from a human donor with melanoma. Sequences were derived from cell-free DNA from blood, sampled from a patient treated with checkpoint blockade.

The CDR3 sequence is CASSESGDTRLTQYF. DNA of the CDR3: TGCGCCAGCAGTGAGTCGGGGGACACACGGTTGACCCAGTACTTC. This chain links TRBV10-1 with TRBJ2-5; possible D gene TRBD1, 6 bases. Germline loops: CDR1 WNHNN, CDR2 SYGVQD (reference sequence). Trimming took off 0 bases at V and 7 bases at J, with 15 bases between the two ends. This CDR3 comprises 15 residues.